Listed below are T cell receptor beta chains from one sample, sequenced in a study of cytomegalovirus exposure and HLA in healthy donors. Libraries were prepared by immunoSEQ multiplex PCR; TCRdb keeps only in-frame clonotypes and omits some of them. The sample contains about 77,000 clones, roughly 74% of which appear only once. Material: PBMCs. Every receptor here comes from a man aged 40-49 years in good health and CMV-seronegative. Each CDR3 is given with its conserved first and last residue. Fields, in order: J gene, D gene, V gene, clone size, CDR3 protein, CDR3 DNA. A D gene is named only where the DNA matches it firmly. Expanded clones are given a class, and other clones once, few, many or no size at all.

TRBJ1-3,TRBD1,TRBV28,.,CASTPQGVDTIYF,TGTGCCAGCACCCCTCAGGGGGTTGACACCATATATTTT
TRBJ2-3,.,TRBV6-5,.,CASSYGQSTDTQYF,TGTGCCAGCAGTTACGGACAGAGCACAGATACGCAGTATTTT
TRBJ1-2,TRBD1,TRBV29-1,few,CSVEAPGGDYGYTF,TGCAGCGTTGAAGCCCCAGGGGGAGACTATGGCTACACCTTC
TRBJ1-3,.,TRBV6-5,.,CASSYSVAAGNTIYF,TGTGCCAGCAGTTATTCAGTAGCCGCTGGAAACACCATATATTTT
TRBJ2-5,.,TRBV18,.,CASSPIPQETQYF,TGTGCCAGCTCACCAATTCCACAAGAGACCCAGTACTTC
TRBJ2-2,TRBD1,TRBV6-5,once,CASNYGTGHTGELFF,TGTGCCAGCAATTACGGGACAGGGCACACCGGGGAGCTGTTTTTT
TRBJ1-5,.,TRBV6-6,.,CASSYVRGGFDQPQHF,TGTGCCAGCAGTTACGTCCGAGGGGGTTTCGATCAGCCCCAGCATTTT
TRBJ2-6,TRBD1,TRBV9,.,CASSLRDRFDISTSSGANVLTF,TGTGCCAGCAGCCTTAGGGACAGGTTTGATATTTCGACTAGCTCTGGGGCCAACGTCCTGACTTTC
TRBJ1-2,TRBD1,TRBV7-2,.,CASSQQGYGYTF,TGTGCCAGCAGCCAACAGGGGTATGGCTACACCTTC
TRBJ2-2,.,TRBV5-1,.,CASSLVQMNTGELFF,TGCGCCAGCAGCTTGGTACAGATGAACACCGGGGAGCTGTTTTTT
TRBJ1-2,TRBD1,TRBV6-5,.,CASSGQVGDYGYTF,TGTGCCAGCAGTGGACAGGTTGGTGACTATGGCTACACCTTC
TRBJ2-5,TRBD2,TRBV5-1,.,CASSFGAGGLAETQYF,TGCGCCAGCAGCTTTGGGGCGGGGGGCCTTGCAGAGACCCAGTACTTC
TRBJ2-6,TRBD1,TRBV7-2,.,CASSTRTGTLSGANVLTF,TGTGCCAGCAGCACTCGGACAGGTACCCTCTCTGGGGCCAACGTCCTGACTTTC
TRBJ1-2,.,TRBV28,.,CASSSPGGGNYGYTF,TGTGCCAGCAGTTCCCCTGGGGGAGGGAACTATGGCTACACCTTC
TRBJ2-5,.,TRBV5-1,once,CASSSGQFQETQYF,TGCGCCAGCAGCTCTGGACAATTCCAAGAGACCCAGTACTTC
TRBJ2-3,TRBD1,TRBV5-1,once,CASGDSADTQYF,TGCGCCAGCGGGGACAGCGCAGATACGCAGTATTTT
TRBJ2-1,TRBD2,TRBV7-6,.,CASSLELAGGPPYNEQFF,TGTGCCAGCAGCTTAGAACTAGCGGGGGGCCCCCCCTACAATGAGCAGTTCTTC
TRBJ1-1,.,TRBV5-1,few,CASSRTGNWVNTEAFF,TGCGCCAGCAGCAGAACAGGGAATTGGGTGAACACTGAAGCTTTCTTT
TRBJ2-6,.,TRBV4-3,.,CASCRSGANVLTF,TGCGCCAGTTGCCGGTCCGGGGCCAACGTCCTGACTTTC
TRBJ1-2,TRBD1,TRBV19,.,CATQTGGTTYLNYGYTF,TGTGCCACCCAAACAGGGGGCACGACCTACCTCAACTATGGCTACACCTTC
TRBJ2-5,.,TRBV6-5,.,CASSYTLSTQETQYF,TGTGCCAGCAGTTACACTCTAAGTACTCAAGAGACCCAGTACTTC
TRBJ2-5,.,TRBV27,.,CASSAFGVSGETQYF,TGTGCCAGCAGTGCGTTCGGGGTATCGGGAGAGACCCAGTACTTC
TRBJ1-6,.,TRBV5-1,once,CASSLQGSSYNSPLHF,TGCGCCAGCAGCCTACAAGGGAGCTCCTATAATTCACCCCTCCACTTT
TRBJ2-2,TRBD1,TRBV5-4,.,CASSLKTGGGAGELFF,TGTGCCAGCAGCTTGAAGACAGGGGGAGGGGCCGGGGAGCTGTTTTTT
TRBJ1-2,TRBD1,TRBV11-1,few,CASSLGTGTYYGYTF,TGTGCCAGCAGCCTCGGGACAGGGACCTACTATGGCTACACCTTC
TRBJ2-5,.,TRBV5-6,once,CASRFGLVPRETQYF,TGTGCCAGCAGATTCGGGTTGGTGCCGAGAGAGACCCAGTACTTC
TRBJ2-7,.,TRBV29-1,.,CSVEVQQGVEQYF,TGCAGCGTTGAAGTCCAGCAGGGTGTCGAGCAGTACTTC
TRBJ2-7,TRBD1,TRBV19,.,CASRGQGSGEQYF,TGTGCCAGTAGAGGACAGGGGTCGGGCGAGCAGTACTTC
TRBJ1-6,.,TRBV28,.,CASRSRVGSPLHF,TGTGCCAGCAGATCCCGGGTTGGATCACCCCTCCACTTT
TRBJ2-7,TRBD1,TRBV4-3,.,CASSQRQGAYEQYF,TGCGCCAGCAGCCAACGACAGGGGGCCTACGAGCAGTACTTC
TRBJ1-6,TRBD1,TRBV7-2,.,CASSGIQGRYNSPLHF,TGTGCCAGCAGCGGAATACAGGGGCGCTATAATTCACCCCTCCACTTT
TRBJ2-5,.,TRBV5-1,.,CASSLGNVPRPGDF,TGCGCCAGCAGCTTGGGTAACGTTCCGCGCCCCGGGGACTTC
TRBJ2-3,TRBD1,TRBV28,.,CASSVLVTGGFTDTQYF,TGTGCCAGCAGTGTACTCGTCACAGGGGGATTCACAGATACGCAGTATTTT
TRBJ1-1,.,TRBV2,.,CASSEGRGTEAFF,TGTGCCAGCAGTGAAGGCCGAGGCACTGAAGCTTTCTTT
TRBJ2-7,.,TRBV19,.,CASSIGSYEQYF,TGTGCCAGTAGTATCGGGTCCTACGAGCAGTACTTC
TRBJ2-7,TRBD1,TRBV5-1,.,CASSTGQGNYEQYF,TGCGCCAGCAGTACCGGACAGGGTAACTACGAGCAGTACTTC
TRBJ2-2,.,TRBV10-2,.,CASSLGGHNTGELFF,TGCGCCAGCAGTCTCGGGGGGCACAACACCGGGGAGCTGTTTTTT
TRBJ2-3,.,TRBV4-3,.,CASSQKNSPDTQYF,TGCGCCAGCAGCCAAAAGAACAGCCCAGATACGCAGTATTTT
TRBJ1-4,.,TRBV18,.,CASSPGGTNEKLFF,TGTGCCAGCTCACCAGGGGGGACTAATGAAAAACTGTTTTTT
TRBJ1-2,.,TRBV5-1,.,CASSLPRSGGYPF,TGCGCCAGCAGCCTGCCACGCTCGGGAGGCTACCCCTTC
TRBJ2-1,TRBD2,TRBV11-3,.,CASSRSPTSEGEQFF,TGTGCCAGCAGCCGCTCCCCGACTAGCGAAGGTGAGCAGTTCTTC
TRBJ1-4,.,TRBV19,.,CASTEIGGSGNEKLFF,TGTGCCAGTACTGAGATTGGGGGGTCGGGTAATGAAAAACTGTTTTTT
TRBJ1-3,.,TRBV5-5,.,CASSFPAGNTIYF,TGTGCCAGCAGCTTTCCAGCTGGAAACACCATATATTTT
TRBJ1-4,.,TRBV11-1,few,CASSLNQGQLELFF,TGTGCCAGCAGCTTAAACCAGGGTCAGTTGGAACTGTTTTTT
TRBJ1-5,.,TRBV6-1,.,CASSLGGEPQHF,TGTGCCAGCAGCCTGGGAGGTGAGCCCCAGCATTTT
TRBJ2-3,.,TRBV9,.,CASTVVRSTDTQYF,TGTGCCAGCACCGTAGTCCGTAGCACAGATACGCAGTATTTT
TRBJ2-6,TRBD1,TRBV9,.,CASSVVTGGMGANVLPF,TGTGCCAGCAGCGTAGTGACAGGGGGGATGGGGGCCAACGTCCTGCCTTTC
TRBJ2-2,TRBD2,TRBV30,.,CAWRGPGGFIGELFF,TGTGCCTGGAGGGGCCCGGGGGGGTTCATCGGGGAGCTGTTTTTT
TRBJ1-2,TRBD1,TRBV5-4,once,CASRDRDNYGYTF,TGTGCCAGCAGGGACAGGGATAACTATGGCTACACCTTC
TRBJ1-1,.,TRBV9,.,CASSVVGRANMNTEAFF,TGTGCCAGCAGCGTAGTCGGCAGGGCCAATATGAACACTGAAGCTTTCTTT
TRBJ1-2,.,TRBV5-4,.,CASRTQRADYGYTF,TGTGCCAGCAGGACCCAGCGGGCGGACTATGGCTACACCTTC
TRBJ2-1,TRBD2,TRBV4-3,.,CASSQGLAGGNEQFF,TGCGCCAGCAGCCAAGGGCTAGCGGGGGGTAATGAGCAGTTCTTC